This T cell receptor beta chain emerged from a study of CD8 T cell repertoires and HIV-1 epitope variants. At the level of the study: Controls were a CMV, EBV and flu peptide pool, Ebola AY9 negative control, and no-peptide well. Equal numbers of autologous T cell-negative cells presented antigen to enriched T cells. Study outcomes and limitations: No clonotypes responded to the TAALDMSHF plasma variant; about five recognized KF9, one HW9.

As to this clone: Its antigen is not known.

The table came from immunoSEQ multiplex PCR; TCRdb's copy has only in-frame clones and leaves some out. The data contain thousands of clones, 65% of them singletons. Trimming pared 4 bases from V and 0 bases from J, leaving 10 bases between. The CDR3 loop spans 15 amino acids. The germline CDR1 and CDR2 sequences are SGHDT and YYEEEE. The rearrangement links TRBV5-6 to TRBJ1-4, with D possibly TRBD1 on 5 matching bases. This sequence was found in a male donor with HIV. The sample comprised cultured CD8+ T cells derived from PBMCs. The CDR3 DNA follows: TGTGCCAGCAGCAGGGCGGGGGCAACTAATGAAAAACTGTTTTTT. Encoded protein: CASSRAGATNEKLFF.